This is a list of T cell receptor beta chains from one sample in a study of control samples from healthy donors and cancer patients. Clones were sequenced by immunoSEQ multiplex PCR, and TCRdb holds only the in-frame ones, with some missing. The table records approximately 90,000 clones, about 87% of them present only once. The sequenced sample was blood. These receptors were collected from a woman between 65 and 79 years old in good health. Each CDR3 is given with its conserved first and last residue. A D gene is named only where the DNA matches it firmly. For some rows the clone size is stated as once, few or many, or as a class when expanded; others skip it.

clone_size: -; j_call: TRBJ1-2; d_call: -; cdr3_length: 14; v_call: TRBV3-1/TRBV3-2; cdr3_aa: CASSQRRGSHGYTF; cdr3_nt: TGTGCCAGCAGCCAAAGACGGGGTTCTCATGGCTACACCTTC
clone_size: -; j_call: TRBJ2-7; d_call: -; cdr3_length: 11; v_call: TRBV28; cdr3_aa: CASTNGVAQYF; cdr3_nt: TGTGCCAGCACCAATGGGGTTGCGCAGTACTTC
clone_size: -; j_call: TRBJ2-1; d_call: -; cdr3_length: 15; v_call: TRBV18; cdr3_aa: CASSGSSTSYNEQFF; cdr3_nt: TGTGCCAGCTCCGGGTCGTCGACGTCCTACAATGAGCAGTTCTTC
clone_size: -; j_call: TRBJ2-5; d_call: -; cdr3_length: 17; v_call: TRBV7-3; cdr3_aa: CASSLGARRDSEETQYF; cdr3_nt: TGTGCCAGCAGCTTAGGAGCGCGGAGGGACTCAGAAGAGACCCAGTACTTC
clone_size: -; j_call: TRBJ2-1; d_call: -; cdr3_length: 14; v_call: TRBV6-5; cdr3_aa: CASSYQTPTTPQFF; cdr3_nt: TGTGCCAGCAGTTACCAGACTCCCACCACGCCGCAGTTCTTC
clone_size: -; j_call: TRBJ1-6; d_call: -; cdr3_length: 12; v_call: TRBV19; cdr3_aa: CASSVINSPLHF; cdr3_nt: TGTGCCAGTTCAGTAATAAATTCACCCCTCCACTTT
clone_size: -; j_call: TRBJ1-3; d_call: -; cdr3_length: 13; v_call: TRBV7-2; cdr3_aa: CASRPPSGNTIYF; cdr3_nt: TGTGCCAGCAGACCTCCGAGTGGAAACACCATATATTTT
clone_size: once; j_call: TRBJ1-1; d_call: -; cdr3_length: 13; v_call: TRBV18; cdr3_aa: CASSPTVNTEAFF; cdr3_nt: TGTGCCAGCTCACCGACAGTGAACACTGAAGCTTTCTTT
clone_size: -; j_call: TRBJ1-2; d_call: -; cdr3_length: 14; v_call: TRBV5-1; cdr3_aa: CASSLEAANYGYTF; cdr3_nt: TGCGCCAGCAGCTTGGAAGCAGCTAACTATGGCTACACCTTC
clone_size: -; j_call: TRBJ2-2; d_call: TRBD2; cdr3_length: 14; v_call: TRBV25-1; cdr3_aa: CASSGLAGPGELFF; cdr3_nt: TGTGCCAGCAGTGGACTAGCGGGGCCCGGGGAGCTGTTTTTT
clone_size: -; j_call: TRBJ2-3; d_call: TRBD2; cdr3_length: 16; v_call: TRBV9; cdr3_aa: CASSVNGGRRTDTQYF; cdr3_nt: TGTGCCAGCAGCGTAAATGGCGGGAGAAGGACAGATACGCAGTATTTT
clone_size: -; j_call: TRBJ1-5; d_call: -; cdr3_length: 12; v_call: TRBV19; cdr3_aa: CASSIDPMVQHF; cdr3_nt: TGTGCCAGTAGTATAGATCCAATGGTCCAGCATTTT
clone_size: -; j_call: TRBJ2-5; d_call: -; cdr3_length: 14; v_call: TRBV15; cdr3_aa: CATSSSGYQETQYF; cdr3_nt: TGTGCCACCAGCAGCTCAGGGTACCAAGAGACCCAGTACTTC
clone_size: -; j_call: TRBJ1-4; d_call: -; cdr3_length: 13; v_call: TRBV2; cdr3_aa: CASSMRAGEKLFF; cdr3_nt: TGTGCCAGCAGTATGAGGGCGGGAGAAAAACTGTTTTTT
clone_size: -; j_call: TRBJ2-6; d_call: -; cdr3_length: 12; v_call: TRBV19; cdr3_aa: CASSIDRIVLTF; cdr3_nt: TGTGCCAGTAGTATAGATCGAATCGTCCTGACTTTC
clone_size: -; j_call: TRBJ1-3; d_call: -; cdr3_length: 13; v_call: TRBV5-1; cdr3_aa: CASSLEVGNTIYF; cdr3_nt: TGCGCCAGCAGCTTGGAGGTGGGAAACACCATATATTTT
clone_size: -; j_call: TRBJ2-2; d_call: TRBD1; cdr3_length: 17; v_call: TRBV19; cdr3_aa: CASSLGSGTANTGELFF; cdr3_nt: TGTGCCAGTAGTCTTGGTTCCGGGACAGCGAACACCGGGGAGCTGTTTTTT
clone_size: -; j_call: TRBJ1-2; d_call: TRBD1; cdr3_length: 14; v_call: TRBV2; cdr3_aa: CASRRQGGDYGYTF; cdr3_nt: TGTGCCAGTCGAAGACAGGGGGGTGACTATGGCTACACCTTC
clone_size: -; j_call: TRBJ2-1; d_call: TRBD1; cdr3_length: 16; v_call: TRBV9; cdr3_aa: CASSVDIGTGVNEQFF; cdr3_nt: TGTGCCAGCAGCGTAGATATCGGGACAGGGGTTAATGAGCAGTTCTTC
clone_size: -; j_call: TRBJ2-7; d_call: -; cdr3_length: 13; v_call: TRBV12-3/TRBV12-4; cdr3_aa: CASSRDGLGEQYF; cdr3_nt: TGTGCCAGCAGCAGGGACGGATTAGGCGAGCAGTACTTC
clone_size: -; j_call: TRBJ2-7; d_call: TRBD1; cdr3_length: 14; v_call: TRBV5-1; cdr3_aa: CASSSDRPSYEQYF; cdr3_nt: TGCGCCAGCAGCTCGGACAGGCCCTCCTACGAGCAGTACTTC
clone_size: -; j_call: TRBJ2-1; d_call: TRBD1; cdr3_length: 13; v_call: TRBV7-8; cdr3_aa: CASSLITGGEQFF; cdr3_nt: TGTGCCAGCAGCCTAATAACAGGGGGTGAGCAGTTCTTC